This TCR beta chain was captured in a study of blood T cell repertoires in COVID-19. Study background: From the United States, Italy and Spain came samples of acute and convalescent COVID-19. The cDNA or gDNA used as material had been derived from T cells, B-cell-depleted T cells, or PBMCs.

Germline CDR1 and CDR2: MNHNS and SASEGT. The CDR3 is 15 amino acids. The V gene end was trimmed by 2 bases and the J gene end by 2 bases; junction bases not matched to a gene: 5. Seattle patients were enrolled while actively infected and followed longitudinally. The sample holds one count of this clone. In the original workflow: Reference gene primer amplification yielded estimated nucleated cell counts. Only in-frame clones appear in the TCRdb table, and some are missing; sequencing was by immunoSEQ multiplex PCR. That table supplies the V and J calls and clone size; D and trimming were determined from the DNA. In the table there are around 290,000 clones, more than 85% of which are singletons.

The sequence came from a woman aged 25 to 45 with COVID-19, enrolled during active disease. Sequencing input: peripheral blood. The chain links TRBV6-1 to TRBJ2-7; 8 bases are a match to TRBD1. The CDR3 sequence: CASSESWTGPYEQYF. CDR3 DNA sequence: TGTGCCAGCAGTGAATCTTGGACAGGGCCCTACGAGCAGTACTTC.